A selection of T cell receptor beta chains follows, all from one sample in a study of T cells in Graves' hyperthyroidism and ophthalmopathy. Each CDR3 protein gets one entry after TCRdb re-called the multiplex PCR reads with MiXCR. Found here are around 600,000 distinct CDR3 sequences, 45% of them singletons; the top ten hold approximately 6.8%. Sequencing was performed on peripheral blood or thyroid tissue (not recorded which). These receptors all come from an adult man with Graves' disease, either hyperthyroidism or ophthalmopathy (not recorded which). CDR3s include the opening cysteine and the closing phenylalanine or tryptophan. D genes are given only for firm matches. Clone size, where shown, is once, few, many, or a class for clones that have expanded.

-	TRBV29-1	many	TRBJ1-2	TGCAGCGTTGCTACGGGTGGGAACTATGGCTACACCTTC	CSVATGGNYGYTF
-	TRBV5-1	-	TRBJ2-2	TGCGCCAGCAGCGCTAACCCAGGGGAGCTGTTTTTT	CASSANPGELFF
TRBD1	TRBV7-8	many	TRBJ1-6	TGTGCCAGCAGAGGGGACAGGGGTAATTCACCCCTCCACTTT	CASRGDRGNSPLHF
-	TRBV6-5	-	TRBJ1-5	TGTGCCAGCAGTTACGCCCCCTTACAGGGAAGCAATCAGCCCCAGCATTTT	CASSYAPLQGSNQPQHF
-	TRBV7-3	-	TRBJ1-3	TGTGCCAGCAGCTTAACTATACCCTACGAGGGAAACACCATATATTTT	CASSLTIPYEGNTIYF
TRBD1	TRBV7-8	-	TRBJ1-6	TGTGCCAGCAGTTCCCCCAGGGGGCCCAGGGATTCACCCCTCCACTTT	CASSSPRGPRDSPLHF
TRBD2	TRBV14	once	TRBJ2-5	TGTGCCAGCAGCCAAGACGATCGAAGAGCGGGGGCGGTCACCCAGTACTTC	CASSQDDRRAGAVTQYF
-	TRBV12-3/TRBV12-4	many	TRBJ1-2	TGTGCCAGCAGTCTCCCAGACACTGATGGCTACACCTTC	CASSLPDTDGYTF
TRBD1	TRBV7-9	many	TRBJ1-2	TGTGCCAGCAGCTTCCGGGACAGGGACTATGGCTACACCTTC	CASSFRDRDYGYTF
-	TRBV2	few	TRBJ1-5	TGTGCCAGCAGTGAAGGGGGGCGCCGGCCCAATCAGCCCCAGCATTTT	CASSEGGRRPNQPQHF
-	TRBV2	many	TRBJ2-2	TGTGCCAGCAGTGAACGGGCGAGCACCGGGGAGCTGTTTTTT	CASSERASTGELFF
TRBD2	TRBV14	-	TRBJ2-7	TGTGCCAGCAGCCAGTTAGCGGGAGGGTTCCACGAGCAGTACTTC	CASSQLAGGFHEQYF
TRBD2	TRBV11-3	-	TRBJ2-5	TGTGCCAGCAGCTACCTTAGCGGGAGTGAGGCCCAGTACTTC	CASSYLSGSEAQYF
-	TRBV7-3	-	TRBJ1-1	TGTGCCAGCAGTTCCACCGTAGAAACAGGGCACACTGAAGCTTTCTTT	CASSSTVETGHTEAFF
-	TRBV29-1	-	TRBJ1-2	TGCAGCGTTGGAGAACAGGGTGGTGGCTACACCTTC	CSVGEQGGGYTF
-	TRBV2	once	TRBJ1-2	TGTGCCACCAGCCCGGGTTATGGCTACACCTTC	CATSPGYGYTF
-	TRBV7-2	few	TRBJ1-3	TGTGCCAGCAGCTTAGCGGGGGGGTTCTCTGGAAACACCATATATTTT	CASSLAGGFSGNTIYF
-	TRBV2	-	TRBJ1-2	TGTGCCAGCAGTACCAGTGAGGGGGATGGCTACACCTTC	CASSTSEGDGYTF
TRBD1	TRBV25-1	-	TRBJ1-2	TGTGCCGTAGCCGGACAGGGAAACTATGGCTACACCTTC	CAVAGQGNYGYTF
-	TRBV6-1	-	TRBJ2-7	TGTGCCAGCAGTAAACGGGGGGCCGGCTACGAGCAGTACTTC	CASSKRGAGYEQYF
-	TRBV7-8	-	TRBJ2-7	TGTGCCAGCAGTGAAGAGGGAAGGGGGTACGAGCAGTACTTC	CASSEEGRGYEQYF
TRBD2	TRBV7-9	few	TRBJ2-7	TGTGCCAGCAGCTTAGAGCGTAGCGGGGCACCCTACGAGCAGTACTTC	CASSLERSGAPYEQYF
TRBD1	TRBV20-1	-	TRBJ1-2	TGCAGTGCTACCGGGACAGTGTCGCTTGGCTACACCTTC	CSATGTVSLGYTF
TRBD2	TRBV2	many	TRBJ2-5	TGTGCCAGCATCGGGGGGAGAGAGACCCAGTACTTC	CASIGGRETQYF
-	TRBV29-1	many	TRBJ1-2	TGCAGCGTTGAGACAGGACAGAAGTACTATGGCTACACCTTC	CSVETGQKYYGYTF
-	TRBV9	-	TRBJ2-2	TGTGCCAGCAGCGTAGAATCCGCCGGGGAGCTGTTTTTT	CASSVESAGELFF
-	TRBV9	-	TRBJ1-5	TGTGCCAGCAGCGTAGATGCAGGTTTTACCAGTCAGCCCCAGCATTTT	CASSVDAGFTSQPQHF
TRBD1	TRBV7-9	-	TRBJ2-5	TGTGCCAGCAGCCAACCGGGACAGGGAGAGACCCAGTACTTC	CASSQPGQGETQYF
-	TRBV7-2	-	TRBJ1-4	-	CASSFGPGTGGKKLFF
-	TRBV12-3/TRBV12-4	-	TRBJ1-4	TGTGCCAGCAGTTTGGGACACCTTGAAAAACTGTTTTTT	CASSLGHLEKLFF
-	TRBV7-9	many	TRBJ2-5	TGTGCCAGCCCCCGGGGAGAGACCCAGTACTTC	CASPRGETQYF
TRBD1	TRBV20-1	few	TRBJ1-4	TGCAGTGCTTCCCCGGGACAGGGGAACGAAAAACTGTTTTTT	CSASPGQGNEKLFF
-	TRBV7-2	many	TRBJ2-5	TGTGCCAGCAGCTTAGGCTCTAGTTGGGAGACCCAGTACTTC	CASSLGSSWETQYF
-	TRBV6-5	many	TRBJ1-5	TGTGCCAGCAGTTACGAGAGGAATCAGCCCCAGCATTTT	CASSYERNQPQHF
-	TRBV12-3/TRBV12-4	-	TRBJ1-2	TGTGCCAGCAGTTTACAGGGGAGCTACACCTTC	CASSLQGSYTF
TRBD2	TRBV24-1	once	TRBJ2-2	TGTGCTAGTGGACAAGGACTAGCGGGAGACACCGGGGAGCTGTTTTTT	CASGQGLAGDTGELFF
-	TRBV27	-	TRBJ1-1	TGTGCCAGCAGTTCCCGTTCGAACACTGAAGCTTTCTTT	CASSSRSNTEAFF
-	TRBV2	-	TRBJ2-7	TGTGCCAGCAGGGACAGGAGGGACCACGAGCAGTACTTC	CASRDRRDHEQYF
TRBD1	TRBV6-6	-	TRBJ2-7	TGTGCCAGCAGTTACCTGGGACAGGGTTCCCACGAGCAGTACTTC	CASSYLGQGSHEQYF
-	TRBV20-1	-	TRBJ2-5	TGCAGTGCTAACCCGACAGGATACCAAGAGACCCAGTACTTC	CSANPTGYQETQYF
TRBD1	TRBV6-6	few	TRBJ1-5	TGTGCCAGCACACTGACTGGACAGGGACGGGCGGGTCAGCCCCAGCATTTT	CASTLTGQGRAGQPQHF
TRBD1	TRBV5-5	-	TRBJ1-2	TGTGCCAGCAGTTCCGGGACAGTAGCGCGTACGAACACCTTC	CASSSGTVARTNTF
-	TRBV28	-	TRBJ2-6	TGTGCCAGCAGTGAAGTACGGGGGGCGCTTGGGGCCAACGTCCTGACTTTC	CASSEVRGALGANVLTF
-	TRBV9	few	TRBJ2-5	TGTGCCAGCAGCCCCCGGGACACCTTAGAGACCCAGTACTTC	CASSPRDTLETQYF
-	TRBV13	-	TRBJ2-7	TGTGCCAGCACCCCAGGGGGGAGAGGCTACGAGCAGTACTTC	CASTPGGRGYEQYF
TRBD2	TRBV5-1	-	TRBJ2-7	TGTGCCAGCAGCCAAGAGGGACTAGCTGGCTACGAGCAGTACTTC	CASSQEGLAGYEQYF